The present TCR beta chain was sequenced within a study of CD8+ T cells in alopecia areata. The study, taken as a whole, reports: Numerous clones, expanded in lesions, remained in scalp and blood during tofacitinib. In patients, TCRs were shared less clearly than in mice, and HLA may possibly be involved.

Noted treatment: oral pan-JAK inhibitor, 5-10 mg twice daily. In each case, RNA was isolated and then reverse transcribed into cDNA as the sequencing template. Clones were sequenced by immunoSEQ multiplex PCR, and TCRdb holds only the in-frame ones, with some missing. The sample has about 220,000 clones; 50% to 70% are singletons. The CDR3 has 13 amino acids. Germline-derived CDR1 and CDR2 are SEHNR and FQNEAQ (reference sequence). V was pared by 7 bases and J by 14 bases, with 9 bases of the junction left unmatched. Notes on this clone: The antigen is undetermined.

The material sequenced was CD4+ T cells sorted from blood, taken at week 4, from a patient treated with tofacitinib. The V gene is TRBV7-9, the J gene TRBJ1-6; 9 nucleotides align to TRBD1. This clonotype originated in a human donor with alopecia areata. CDR3 sequence: CASTTGGSRALHF. CDR3 DNA sequence: TGTGCCAGCACCACAGGGGGCTCTCGAGCCCTCCACTTT.